Reported below is one T cell receptor (beta chain). Its specificity is unknown. This record comes from a study of T cells in localized non-small cell lung cancer. Findings and limits, study-wide: A denser population of T cells in blood accompanied longer overall survival. Maximal T cell clonality occurred in uninvolved adjacent lung, with tumor ranking below it.

Clones were sequenced by immunoSEQ multiplex PCR, and TCRdb holds only the in-frame ones, with some missing. The sample consists of 10,000 to 13,000 clones, about 80% of them appearing once. This material consisted of peripheral blood, taken before any cancer treatment. This sequence was found in a male donor aged 60 or over with stage I lung adenocarcinoma.

This CDR3 reads CASRAGQAYEQYF. DNA of the CDR3: TGTGCCAGCAGAGCCGGACAGGCCTACGAGCAGTACTTC. This chain connects TRBV6-5 to TRBJ2-7; 7 nucleotides line up with TRBD1. Germline CDR1 is MNHEY and CDR2 is SVGAGI. After removal of 6 bases from V and 2 bases from J, the junction contained 4 bases not matched to a gene. The CDR3 has 13 amino acids.